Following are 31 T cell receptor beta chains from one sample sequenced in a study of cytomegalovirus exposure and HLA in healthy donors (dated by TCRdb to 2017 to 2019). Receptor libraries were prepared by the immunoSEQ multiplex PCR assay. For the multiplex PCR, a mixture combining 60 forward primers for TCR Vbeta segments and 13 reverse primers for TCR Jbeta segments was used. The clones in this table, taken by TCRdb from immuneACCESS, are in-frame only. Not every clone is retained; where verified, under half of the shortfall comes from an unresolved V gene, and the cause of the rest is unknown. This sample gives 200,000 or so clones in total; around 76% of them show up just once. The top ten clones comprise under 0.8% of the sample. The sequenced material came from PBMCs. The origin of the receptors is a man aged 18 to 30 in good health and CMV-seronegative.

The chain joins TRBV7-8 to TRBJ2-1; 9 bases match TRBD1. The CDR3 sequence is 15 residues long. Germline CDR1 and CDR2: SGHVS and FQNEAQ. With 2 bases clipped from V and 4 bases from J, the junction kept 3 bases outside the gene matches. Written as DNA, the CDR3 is TGTGCCAGCAGCTTATGGACAGGGGATTACAATGAGCAGTTCTTC. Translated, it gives CASSLWTGDYNEQFF.

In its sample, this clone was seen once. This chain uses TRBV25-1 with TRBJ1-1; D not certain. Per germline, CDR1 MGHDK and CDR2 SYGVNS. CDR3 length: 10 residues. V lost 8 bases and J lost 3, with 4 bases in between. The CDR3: CASGDTEAFF. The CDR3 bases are TGTGCCAGCGGAGACACTGAAGCTTTCTTT. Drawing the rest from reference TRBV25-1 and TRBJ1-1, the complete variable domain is EADIYQTPRYLVIGTGKKITLECSQTMGHDKMYWYQQDPGMELHLIHYSYGVNSTEKGDLSSESTVSRIRTEHFPLTLESARPSHTSQYLCASGDTEAFFGQGTRLTVV.

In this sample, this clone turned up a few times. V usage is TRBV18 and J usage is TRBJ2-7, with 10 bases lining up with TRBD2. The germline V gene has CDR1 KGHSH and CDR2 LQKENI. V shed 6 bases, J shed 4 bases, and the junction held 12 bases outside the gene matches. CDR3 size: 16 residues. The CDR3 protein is CASSLPRSSGSYEQYF. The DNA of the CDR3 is TGTGCCAGCTCCTTACCGCGTTCTAGCGGGAGTTACGAGCAGTACTTC. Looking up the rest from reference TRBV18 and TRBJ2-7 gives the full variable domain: NAGVMQNPRHLVRRRGQEARLRCSPMKGHSHVYWYRQLPEEGLKFMVYLQKENIIDESGMPKERFSAEFPKEGPSILRIQQVVRGDSAAYFCASSLPRSSGSYEQYFGPGTRLTVT.

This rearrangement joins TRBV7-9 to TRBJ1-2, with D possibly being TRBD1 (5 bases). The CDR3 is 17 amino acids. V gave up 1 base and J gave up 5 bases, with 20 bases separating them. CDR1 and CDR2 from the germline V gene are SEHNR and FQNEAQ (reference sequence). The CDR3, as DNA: TGTGCCAGCAGCTTAGTGTTCACGACAGCCTGGGGATATGGCTACACCTTC. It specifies CASSLVFTTAWGYGYTF.

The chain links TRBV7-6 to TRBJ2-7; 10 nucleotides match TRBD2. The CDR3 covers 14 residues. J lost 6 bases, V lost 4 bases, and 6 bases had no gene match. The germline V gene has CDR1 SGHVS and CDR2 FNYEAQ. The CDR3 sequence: CASSSRTSGAEQYF. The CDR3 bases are TGTGCCAGCAGCTCCCGGACTAGCGGCGCCGAGCAGTACTTC.

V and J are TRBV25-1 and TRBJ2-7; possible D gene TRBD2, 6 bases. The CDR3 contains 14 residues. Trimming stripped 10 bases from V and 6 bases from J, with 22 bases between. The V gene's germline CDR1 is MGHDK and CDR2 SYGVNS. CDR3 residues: CATSDVGGLVEQYF. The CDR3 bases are TGTGCCACCTCAGACGTGGGGGGTTTGGTCGAGCAGTACTTC.

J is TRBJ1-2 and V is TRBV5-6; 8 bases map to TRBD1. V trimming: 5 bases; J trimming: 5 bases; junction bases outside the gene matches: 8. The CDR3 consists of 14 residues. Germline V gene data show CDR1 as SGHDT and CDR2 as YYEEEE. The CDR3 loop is CASSSERDRYGYTF. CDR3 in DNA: TGTGCCAGCAGTTCCGAACGGGACAGGTATGGCTACACCTTC.

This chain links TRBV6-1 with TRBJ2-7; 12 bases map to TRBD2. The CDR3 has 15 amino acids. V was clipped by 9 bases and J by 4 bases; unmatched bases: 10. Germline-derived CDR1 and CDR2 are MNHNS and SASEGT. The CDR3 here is CASYLTSGGPYEQYF. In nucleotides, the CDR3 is TGTGCCAGTTACCTGACTAGCGGGGGACCTTACGAGCAGTACTTC.

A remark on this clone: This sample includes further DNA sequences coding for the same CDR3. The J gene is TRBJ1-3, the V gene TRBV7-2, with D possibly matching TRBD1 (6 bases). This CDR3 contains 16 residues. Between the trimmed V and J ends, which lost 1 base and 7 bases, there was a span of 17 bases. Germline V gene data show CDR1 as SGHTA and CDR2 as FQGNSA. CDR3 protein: CASSLVVARGQNTIYF. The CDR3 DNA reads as TGTGCCAGCAGCTTAGTAGTAGCCAGGGGCCAGAACACCATATATTTT.

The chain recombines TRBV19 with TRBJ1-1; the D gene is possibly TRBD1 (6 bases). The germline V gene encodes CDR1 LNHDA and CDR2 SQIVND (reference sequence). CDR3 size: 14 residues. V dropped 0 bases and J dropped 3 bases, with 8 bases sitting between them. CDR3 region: CASSIEGAYTEAFF. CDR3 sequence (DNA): TGTGCCAGTAGTATAGAGGGGGCTTACACTGAAGCTTTCTTT.

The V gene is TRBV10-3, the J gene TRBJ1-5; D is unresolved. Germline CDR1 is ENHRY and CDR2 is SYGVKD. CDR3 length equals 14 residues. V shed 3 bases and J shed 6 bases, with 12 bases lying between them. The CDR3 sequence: CAISDYEGTQPQHF. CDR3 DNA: TGTGCCATCAGTGATTACGAGGGTACTCAGCCCCAGCATTTT.

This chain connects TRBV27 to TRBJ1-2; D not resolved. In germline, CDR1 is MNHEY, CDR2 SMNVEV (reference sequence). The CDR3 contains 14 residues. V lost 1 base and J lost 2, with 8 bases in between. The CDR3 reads CASSLFGGNYGYTF. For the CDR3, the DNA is TGTGCCAGCAGTTTATTTGGCGGCAACTATGGCTACACCTTC.

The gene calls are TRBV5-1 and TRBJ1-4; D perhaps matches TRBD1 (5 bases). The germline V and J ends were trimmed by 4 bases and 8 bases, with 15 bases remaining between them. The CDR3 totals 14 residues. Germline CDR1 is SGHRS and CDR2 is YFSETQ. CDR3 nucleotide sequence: TGCGCCAGCAGCCCCGGACATCCAGGGGAAAAACTGTTTTTT. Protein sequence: CASSPGHPGEKLFF.

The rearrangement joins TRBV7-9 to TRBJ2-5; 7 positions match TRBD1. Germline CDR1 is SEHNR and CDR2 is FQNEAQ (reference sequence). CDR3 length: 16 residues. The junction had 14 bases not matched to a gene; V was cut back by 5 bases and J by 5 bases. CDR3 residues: CASSHPTGIGKETQYF. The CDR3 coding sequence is TGTGCCAGCAGCCATCCGACAGGGATAGGGAAGGAGACCCAGTACTTC. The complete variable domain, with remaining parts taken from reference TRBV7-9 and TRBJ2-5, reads DTGVSQNPRHKITKRGQNVTFRCDPISEHNRLYWYRQTLGQGPEFLTYFQNEAQLEKSRLLSDRFSAERPKGSFSTLEIQRTEQGDSAMYLCASSHPTGIGKETQYFGPGTRLLVL.

CDR3 DNA sequence: TGTGCCAGCAGTGTGGCGGGATTCCTCTCCTACGAGCAGTACTTC. Encoded protein: CASSVAGFLSYEQYF. This chain uses TRBV2 with TRBJ2-5; TRBD2 is a possible D gene (6 bases). Gene TRBJ2-7 matches the end of the DNA better, so the J call may be wrong. Germline values: CDR1 SNHLY, CDR2 FYNNEI. The CDR3 length is 15 residues.

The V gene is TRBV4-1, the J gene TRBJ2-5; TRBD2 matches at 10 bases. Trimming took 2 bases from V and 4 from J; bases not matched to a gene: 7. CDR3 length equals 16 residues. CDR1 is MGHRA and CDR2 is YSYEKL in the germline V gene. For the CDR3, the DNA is TGCGCCAGCAGCCAACCCGGGACTAGCGATAGAGAGACCCAGTACTTC. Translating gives CASSQPGTSDRETQYF.

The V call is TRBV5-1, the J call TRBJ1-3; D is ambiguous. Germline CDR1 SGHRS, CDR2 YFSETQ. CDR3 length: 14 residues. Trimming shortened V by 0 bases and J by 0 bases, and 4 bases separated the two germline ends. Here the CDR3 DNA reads TGCGCCAGCAGCTTGGACGGCTCTGGAAACACCATATATTTT. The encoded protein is CASSLDGSGNTIYF.

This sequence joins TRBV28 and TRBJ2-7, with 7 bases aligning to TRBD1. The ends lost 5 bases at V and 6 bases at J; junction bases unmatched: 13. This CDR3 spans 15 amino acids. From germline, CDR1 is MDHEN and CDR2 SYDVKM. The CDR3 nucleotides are TGTGCCAGCAGTGCACAACCAGGCAGGGGGTCCGAGCAGTACTTC. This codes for CASSAQPGRGSEQYF.

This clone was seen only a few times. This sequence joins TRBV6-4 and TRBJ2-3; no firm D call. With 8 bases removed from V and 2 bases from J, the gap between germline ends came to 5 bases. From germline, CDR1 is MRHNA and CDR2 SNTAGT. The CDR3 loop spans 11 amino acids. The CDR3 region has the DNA TGTGCCAGCCCCCACACAGATACGCAGTATTTT. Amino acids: CASPHTDTQYF.

This chain's CDR3 is CASSLSSFSLNEQFF. CDR3 nucleotide sequence: TGTGCCAGCAGCTTATCTAGCTTCAGTCTGAATGAGCAGTTCTTC. The V call is TRBV11-2, the J call TRBJ2-1; the D gene is possibly TRBD2 (5 bases). The CDR3 extends over 15 amino acids. Germline V gene lookup returns CDR1 SGHAT and CDR2 FQNNGV. V was pared by 2 bases and J by 7 bases, with 15 bases between.

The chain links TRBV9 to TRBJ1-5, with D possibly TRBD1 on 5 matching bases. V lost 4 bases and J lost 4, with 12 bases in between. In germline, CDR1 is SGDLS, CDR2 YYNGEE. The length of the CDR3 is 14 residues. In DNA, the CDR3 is TGTGCCAGCAGCCAAGACAGCGTTAATCAGCCCCAGCATTTT. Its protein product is CASSQDSVNQPQHF.

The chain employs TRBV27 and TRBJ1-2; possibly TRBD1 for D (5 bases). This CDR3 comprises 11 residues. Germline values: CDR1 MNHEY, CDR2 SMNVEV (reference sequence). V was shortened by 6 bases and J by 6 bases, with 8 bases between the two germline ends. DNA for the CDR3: TGTGCCAGCAGAACGGGGGATGGCTACACCTTC. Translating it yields CASRTGDGYTF.

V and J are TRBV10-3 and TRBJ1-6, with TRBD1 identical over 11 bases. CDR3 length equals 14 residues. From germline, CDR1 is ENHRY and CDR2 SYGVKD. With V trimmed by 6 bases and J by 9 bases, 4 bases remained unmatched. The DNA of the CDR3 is TGTGCCATCAGGGACAGGGGGCGAGGTTCACCCCTCCACTTT. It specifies CAIRDRGRGSPLHF.

In DNA form, the CDR3 reads TGTGCCAGCAGCCAGGGGGTGAACACTGAAGCTTTCTTT. This translates into CASSQGVNTEAFF. The chain uses TRBV28 and TRBJ1-1, with 7 positions matching TRBD1. The ends lost 6 bases at V and 0 bases at J; junction bases unmatched: 1. The V gene's germline CDR1 is MDHEN and CDR2 SYDVKM. CDR3 length: 13 amino acids.

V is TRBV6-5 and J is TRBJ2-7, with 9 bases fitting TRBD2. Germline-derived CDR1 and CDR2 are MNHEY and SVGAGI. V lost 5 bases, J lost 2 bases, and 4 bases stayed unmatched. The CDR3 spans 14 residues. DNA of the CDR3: TGTGCCAGCAGTAGACTAGCGGAGACCTACGAGCAGTACTTC. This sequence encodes CASSRLAETYEQYF.

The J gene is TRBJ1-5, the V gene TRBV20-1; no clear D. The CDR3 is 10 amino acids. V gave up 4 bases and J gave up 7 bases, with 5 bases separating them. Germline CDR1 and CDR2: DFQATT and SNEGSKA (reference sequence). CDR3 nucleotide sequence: TGCAGTGCTAATGGCCAGCCCCAGCATTTT. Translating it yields CSANGQPQHF.

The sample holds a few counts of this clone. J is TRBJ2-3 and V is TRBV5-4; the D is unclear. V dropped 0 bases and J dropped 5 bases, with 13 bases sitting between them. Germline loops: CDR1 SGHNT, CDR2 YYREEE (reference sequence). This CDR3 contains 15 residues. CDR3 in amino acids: CASSLGGSPGDTQYF. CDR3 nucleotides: TGTGCCAGCAGCTTGGGAGGCAGTCCCGGAGATACGCAGTATTTT.

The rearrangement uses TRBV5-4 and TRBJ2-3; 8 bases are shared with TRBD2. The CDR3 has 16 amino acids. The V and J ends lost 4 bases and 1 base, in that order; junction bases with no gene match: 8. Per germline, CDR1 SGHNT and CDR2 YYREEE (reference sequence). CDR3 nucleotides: TGTGCCAGCAGCCTTGCCGGAGCGGGGGGCACAGATACGCAGTATTTT. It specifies CASSLAGAGGTDTQYF.

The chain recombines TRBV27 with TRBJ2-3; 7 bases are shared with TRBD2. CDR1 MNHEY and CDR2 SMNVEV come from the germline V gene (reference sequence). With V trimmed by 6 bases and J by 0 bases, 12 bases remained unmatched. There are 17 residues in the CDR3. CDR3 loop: CASRRRAGTTSTDTQYF. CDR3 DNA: TGTGCCAGCAGAAGAAGAGCCGGGACTACTAGCACAGATACGCAGTATTTT.

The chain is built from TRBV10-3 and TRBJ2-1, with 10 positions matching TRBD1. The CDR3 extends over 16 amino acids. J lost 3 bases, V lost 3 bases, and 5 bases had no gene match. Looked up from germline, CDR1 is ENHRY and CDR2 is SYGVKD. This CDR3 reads CAISDPGQGFYNEQFF. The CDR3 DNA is TGTGCCATCAGTGATCCGGGACAGGGGTTCTACAATGAGCAGTTCTTC.

This CDR3 is CASIDRVRSNQPQHF. The CDR3 coding sequence is TGTGCCAGTATTGACAGGGTGCGAAGCAATCAGCCCCAGCATTTT. The V call is TRBV19, the J call TRBJ1-5; 7 bases line up with TRBD1. V gave up 7 bases and J gave up 1 base; unmatched junction bases: 7. The CDR3 is 15 amino acids. Germline CDR1 reads LNHDA; CDR2 reads SQIVND (reference sequence).